This TCR beta chain comes out of a study of cytomegalovirus exposure and HLA in healthy donors. Germline CDR1 reads GTSNPN; CDR2 reads SVGIG (reference sequence). V dropped 5 bases and J dropped 7 bases, with 17 bases sitting between them. CDR3 length equals 13 residues. 13 Jbeta primers and 60 Vbeta primers were used for the PCR. TCRdb keeps only in-frame clones here, not all; method: immunoSEQ multiplex PCR. The sample comprises about 130,000 clones, around 77% of which are singletons, and 2% to 2.5% rests with the top ten. The specimen sequenced was PBMCs. V usage is TRBV30 and J usage is TRBJ1-2, with D unresolved. This TCR derives from a young man in good health and CMV-seronegative. The CDR3 DNA follows: TGTGCCTGGGGACCCCGGCCACGGGGTGGCTACACCTTC. It yields the protein CAWGPRPRGGYTF.